This TCR beta chain was profiled in a study of PD-L1 blockade in urothelial cancer (dated by TCRdb to the late 2010s). A note on the overall study: All patients started therapy around 2014 and received atezolizumab 1,200 mg intravenously every 3 weeks. Twenty-five of 29 patients were identified as males with urothelial cancer of bladder origin, and a prior smoking history was reported by 18 of 29 patients. An ECOG performance status of 0 or 1 was recorded for the patients, and 0 to 3 prior chemotherapy regimens had been received by the patients. Blood samples were analyzed at two time points: 3 weeks after treatment start (second dose) and 6 weeks after treatment start. Blood samples gave median yields of approximately 130,000 T cells and 65,000 to 85,000 unique TCRs, along with a median clonality of 0.080. The study, an exploratory multi-omic analysis, examined somatic, immune and clinical correlates of response to PD-L1 blockade with atezolizumab in urothelial cancer. Pretreatment tumor samples, along with matched peripheral blood serially collected before and after atezolizumab treatment, were subjected to TCR sequencing. Durable clinical benefit was defined as progression-free survival longer than 6 months, and TCR features were also tested against progression-free and overall survival. In the same patients, whole exome sequencing and RNA sequencing of pretreatment tumors were performed in addition to TCR sequencing. Eight to ten patients achieved durable clinical benefit and approximately 20 did not. Approximately 30 patients had pretreatment blood TCR-seq, some 25 had at least one posttreatment blood collection, and some 25 had tumor TCR-seq. The paper's findings and limits, for the study overall: Improved progression-free and overall survival was associated with having pretreatment peripheral blood TCR clonality below the median. Greater expansion of tumor-associated TCR clones in peripheral blood 3 weeks after the start of treatment was observed in patients with durable benefit (n ≈ 22, p = 0.022). Small sample size (n ≈ 30) and many exploratory analyses mean the results are intended to be hypothesis-generating.

The cohort included 29 patients with locally advanced or metastatic urothelial carcinoma who were treated at Memorial Sloan Kettering on a trial protocol. Peripheral blood mononuclear cells were collected pretreatment and during treatment, with between 1 and 8 total time points obtained per patient. The Qiagen DNeasy Blood extraction kit was used to purify genomic DNA from total PBMCs and tumor samples. PBMCs were collected pretreatment and during treatment and were isolated and stored as previously described. Each PCR received spiked-in synthetic TCR analog templates so that absolute template abundance could be estimated from read counts. The immunoSEQ assay was used to amplify TCRbeta CDR3 regions from genomic DNA with bias-controlled V and J gene primers. Sequencing of rearranged TCRbeta segments was done at approximately 20X coverage. For the original study's pipeline: Clustering was used to correct sequencing errors, and CDR3s were annotated against IMGT so that V, D and J genes could be assigned. Downstream analyses used only productive TCRbeta rearrangements, leaving out any out-of-frame or stop-codon sequences. Clonality was computed as one minus Shannon entropy normalized by the log of the number of unique productive sequences. Fisher's exact test with Benjamini-Hochberg correction, using a cutoff of adjusted p below 0.01, was how clones that differed between time points or between blood and tumor were identified. The source is immuneACCESS, and TCRdb retained only in-frame sequences with V and J called. Part of the clones is not carried over; for the studies checked, unresolved V genes explain less than half of this, and the remainder is unexplained. Clone size and V and J calls were adopted from that table, with D and trimming inferred from the DNA. This sample gives tens of thousands of clones in total; 84% of them show up just once. The top ten clonotypes cover less than 40% of the sample.

Inclusive of the bounding cysteine and phenylalanine, the CDR3 is 15 residues long. Just the 45-base CDR3 DNA is kept, in frame starting at base 1. Clipping removes 0 bases from V and 7 bases from J, with 5 as the unmatched junction base count. CDR1 and CDR2 are read off the germline V gene (reference sequence) as SGHNT and YYREEE. Remarks on this clone: Which antigen it targets is not known. Base qualities are not provided; no much larger clone lies one nucleotide away.

The starting material was PBMCs, obtained around atezolizumab (anti-PD-L1) treatment. This sequence originates from a man aged 55 to 70 with urothelial cancer. The chain is made from TRBV5-4 and TRBJ2-7; 12 bases in between match TRBD2. This receptor carries the CDR3 CASSLETSGRSEQYF. The base sequence is TGTGCCAGCAGCTTGGAAACTAGCGGGAGGTCGGAGCAGTACTTC.